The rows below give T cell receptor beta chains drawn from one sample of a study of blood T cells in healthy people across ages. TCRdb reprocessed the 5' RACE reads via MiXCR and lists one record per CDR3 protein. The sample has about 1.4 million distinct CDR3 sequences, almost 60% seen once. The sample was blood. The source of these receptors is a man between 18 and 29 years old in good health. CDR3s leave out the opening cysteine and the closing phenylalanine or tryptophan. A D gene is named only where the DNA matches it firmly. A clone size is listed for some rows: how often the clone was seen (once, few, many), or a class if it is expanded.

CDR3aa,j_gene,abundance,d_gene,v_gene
ASSDTLPGRKYNEQF,TRBJ2-1,NA,NA,TRBV12-3/TRBV12-4
ASSQVFGRGTADTQY,TRBJ2-3,NA,NA,TRBV14
ASSYSIDPPDTQY,TRBJ2-3,few,NA,TRBV6-6
ASSGDRAYNEQF,TRBJ2-1,NA,TRBD1,TRBV6-1
ASSPKTGLNYEQY,NA,few,TRBD1,TRBV18
ASSKQGSTEAF,TRBJ1-1,NA,TRBD1,TRBV6-4
ASSLNGAGVADTQY,TRBJ2-3,NA,TRBD2,TRBV7-2
ASSFRDLYNEQF,TRBJ2-1,NA,NA,TRBV2
ASSQTEWGYEQF,TRBJ2-1,NA,NA,TRBV4-2
ASSDSSPLH,TRBJ1-6,NA,NA,TRBV2
ASSTGKNQETQY,TRBJ2-5,NA,NA,TRBV6-2/TRBV6-3
ASSLAKGGTEAF,TRBJ1-1,NA,NA,TRBV5-1
ASSLRLAGKETQY,TRBJ2-5,NA,TRBD2,TRBV11-1
ASSHNGRAYYGYT,TRBJ1-2,NA,NA,TRBV14
SARDPSFISSYNSPLH,TRBJ1-6,NA,NA,TRBV20-1
ASSRTSGGSDTQY,TRBJ2-3,few,TRBD2,TRBV6-5
ASSPWTGVQETQY,TRBJ2-5,NA,TRBD1,TRBV11-2
ASSPDRTGVNSPLH,TRBJ1-6,NA,TRBD1,TRBV5-1
ASSLELRRYNEQF,TRBJ2-1,few,NA,TRBV13
SAGFYNEQF,TRBJ2-1,NA,NA,TRBV29-1
ACSPGRVLGNTEAF,TRBJ1-1,NA,NA,TRBV7-9
ASSLDRASYEQY,TRBJ2-7,few,TRBD1,TRBV7-2
ASSFDGWEQY,TRBJ2-5,NA,NA,TRBV7-2
AANRGMEELF,TRBJ2-2,NA,TRBD1,TRBV30
SARDYYNEQY,TRBJ2-7,few,NA,TRBV20-1
ASSYLAGELYEQY,TRBJ2-7,NA,TRBD2,TRBV6-5
ASSFNHRDNSYEQY,TRBJ2-7,NA,NA,TRBV5-1
SVLGLAGVSYEQY,TRBJ2-7,NA,TRBD2,TRBV29-1
ASSLGSGLAGGYEQY,TRBJ2-7,NA,TRBD2,TRBV5-1
ATRNTGIQETQY,TRBJ2-5,NA,NA,TRBV10-3
ASSQAGHNEQF,TRBJ2-1,NA,NA,TRBV4-1
SAELAGGPRDTQY,TRBJ2-3,few,TRBD2,TRBV20-1
ASRDTGTAQY,TRBJ2-7,NA,NA,TRBV27
ASSSTGTTEAF,TRBJ1-1,NA,NA,TRBV6-5
ASSSLLVAPLAKNIQY,TRBJ2-4,NA,NA,TRBV7-2
SAMGPTGKLFSYNEQF,TRBJ2-1,NA,NA,TRBV20-1
ASSLAGAMNSPLH,TRBJ1-6,NA,NA,TRBV27
ASSQQETGGSIQY,TRBJ2-4,NA,TRBD1,TRBV3-1
ASSLSDRADGRENYGYT,TRBJ1-2,NA,TRBD1,TRBV5-1
ATSRGGARTVGGYT,TRBJ1-2,NA,NA,TRBV15
SARTGSGYT,TRBJ1-2,few,NA,TRBV20-1
VSRLAGEGSYEQY,TRBJ2-7,NA,TRBD2,TRBV6-1
ASGYNRGGHEQY,NA,NA,NA,TRBV12-3/TRBV12-4
SANLWTSGSTDTQY,TRBJ2-3,NA,TRBD2,TRBV20-1
ASSVEGTGEQY,TRBJ2-7,few,NA,TRBV9
ASTWDGPYEQY,TRBJ2-7,NA,NA,TRBV6-2/TRBV6-3
SARRSRTGGSPLH,TRBJ1-6,NA,TRBD1,TRBV20-1
ASSLRARAYSNQPQH,TRBJ1-5,NA,NA,TRBV28
ASSHKTGRYEQY,NA,NA,NA,TRBV4-3
ASSERGFYEQF,TRBJ2-1,few,NA,TRBV25-1
ASGYWRERITGELF,TRBJ2-2,NA,TRBD2,TRBV12-5
SARDRQAYEQY,TRBJ2-7,NA,NA,TRBV20-1
ASTLGGGQQCEQF,TRBJ2-1,NA,NA,TRBV7-9
ATGQGMGELF,TRBJ2-2,NA,TRBD1,TRBV12-3/TRBV12-4
SARGGAGEETQY,TRBJ2-5,NA,NA,TRBV20-1
ASSVGQTYEQY,TRBJ2-7,many,NA,TRBV9